This T cell receptor beta chain was recorded in a study of patients and donors after allogeneic stem cell transplantation. TCRdb reprocessed the RT-PCR reads via MiXCR and lists one record per CDR3 protein. The table lists about a million distinct CDR3 sequences, under 20% of them singletons, with roughly 6% in the top ten. The CDR3 has 13 amino acids. Trimming shortened V by 5 bases and J by 1 base, and 11 bases separated the two germline ends. Germline assignment: CDR1 GTSNPN and CDR2 SVGIG (reference sequence). The sequence came from a human donor who was either an allogeneic HSCT recipient or a stem cell or donor lymphocyte infusion donor (not recorded which). It is not recorded whose cells these are; they may come from a transplant donor. The chain employs TRBV30 and TRBJ1-1; D unclear. Source material: blood, either unsorted or a sorted T cell fraction (not recorded which). CDR3 loop: CAWGNDGNTEAFF. For the CDR3, the DNA is TGTGCCTGGGGAAATGACGGGAACACTGAAGCTTTCTTT.